The 31 T cell receptor beta chains reported below all come from one sample, sequenced in a study of post-analysis software for immune sequencing data. Their target antigens are unknown. Libraries were made from TCR beta cDNA, and they carried unique molecular identifiers. TCRdb independently ran MiXCR on the PCR reads; one entry per CDR3 protein. The sample lists roughly 620,000 distinct CDR3 sequences; around 40% were seen once. Study results and limitations: A handful of TRBV segments appeared more often in patients than in controls, and TRBV5-6, TRBV5-1 and TRBV20-1 were among these.

Specimen: blood. Source of these receptors: a girl aged 10 to 17 with multiple sclerosis.

The rearrangement uses TRBV20-1 and TRBJ2-7, with D possibly matching TRBD2 (6 bases). Germline CDR1 is DFQATT and CDR2 is SNEGSKA (reference sequence). V gave up 5 bases and J gave up 6 bases, with 20 bases separating them. The CDR3 is 14 amino acids. This CDR3 is CSARGTRASLEQYF. The CDR3 DNA follows: TGCAGTGCTCGCGGGACTCGGGCGTCTCTCGAGCAGTACTTC.

This clonotype was seen more than once but under ten times. This chain uses TRBV12-3 or TRBV12-4 with TRBJ1-1, with D unresolved. CDR3 length: 12 amino acids. Trimming shortened V by 7 bases and J by 6 bases, and 12 bases separated the two germline ends. CDR3 sequence (DNA): TGTGCCAGCACCTTAACCGCCCCTGAAGCTTTCTTT. Its translation: CASTLTAPEAFF.

This chain links TRBV20-1 with TRBJ2-7; D is possibly TRBD1 (5 bases). Germline CDR1 is DFQATT and CDR2 is SNEGSKA (reference sequence). The CDR3 totals 13 residues. Trimming pared 3 bases from V and 1 base from J, leaving 10 bases between. The CDR3 coding sequence is TGCAGTGCTAGGGGGCTAGTTTCCTACGAGCAGTACTTC. The encoded protein is CSARGLVSYEQYF.

The gene calls are TRBV10-3 and TRBJ1-2; D uncertain. The CDR3 runs to 15 residues. CDR1 and CDR2 (germline): ENHRY, SYGVKD. V lost 0 bases and J 0 bases, leaving 8 bases between the germline ends. This CDR3 reads CAISESVSANYGYTF. Here the CDR3 DNA reads TGTGCCATCAGTGAGTCGGTTTCAGCTAACTATGGCTACACCTTC.

This clonotype turned up a few times. The gene calls are TRBV10-3 and TRBJ1-2, with 10 bases fitting TRBD1. This CDR3 is 15 amino acids long. CDR1 ENHRY and CDR2 SYGVKD come from the germline V gene. V shed 2 bases and J 2 bases; nucleotides not matched to a gene: 2. The CDR3, as DNA: TGTGCCATCAGTGAGCCGGGACAGGGGAACTATGGCTACACCTTC. Protein sequence: CAISEPGQGNYGYTF.

Comment on this clonotype: Compared with germline, one end of the junction differs, possibly owing to a read error. The gene calls are TRBV20-1 and TRBJ2-1, with D tentatively TRBD1 or TRBD2 (5 bases each). This CDR3 is built from 17 residues. Looked up from germline, CDR1 is DFQATT and CDR2 is SNEGSKA (reference sequence). For the CDR3, the DNA is TGCATTGCTAGAGATCGGGGCCGGGGCCATCCCTACAATGAGCAGTTCTTC. This sequence encodes CIARDRGRGHPYNEQFF.

This clonotype was found a few times. The junction does not match germline at one end; this may be a read error. The chain links TRBV7-7 to TRBJ2-5, with 8 bases lining up with TRBD2. The J call may not be correct, given that the DNA end is closer to TRBJ2-7. CDR3 size: 14 residues. In germline, CDR1 is SSHAT, CDR2 FNYEAQ (reference sequence). This CDR3 is CASSPGLVSTEQYF. The CDR3 nucleotides are TGTGCTAGCAGTCCGGGACTAGTTTCAACCGAGCAGTACTTC.

The CDR3 region is CSARDLRGGPEQYF. CDR3 nucleotide sequence: TGCAGTGCTAGAGATCTGCGGGGGGGCCCCGAGCAGTACTTC. The V call is TRBV20-1, the J call TRBJ2-7; 9 bases map to TRBD2. Germline lookup yields CDR1 DFQATT and CDR2 SNEGSKA (reference sequence). This CDR3 has 14 residues. The junction had 6 bases not matched to a gene; V was cut back by 0 bases and J by 6 bases.

This chain connects TRBV12-3 or TRBV12-4 to TRBJ1-5; D gene unclear. V was clipped by 6 bases and J by 2 bases, with 5 bases between them. The CDR3 runs to 12 residues. The CDR3 protein is CASRQGNQPQHF. The CDR3 nucleotides read TGTGCCAGCAGGCAGGGCAATCAGCCCCAGCATTTT.

This rearrangement joins TRBV4-2 to TRBJ2-7; TRBD2 aligns across 13 bases. The CDR3 sequence is 14 residues long. Germline trimming cut 8 bases from V and 5 bases from J; bases unmatched to any gene: 6. The germline CDR1 and CDR2 sequences are LGHNA and YNFKEQ. CDR3 sequence: CASGLGLAGDEQYF. The CDR3 DNA is TGTGCCAGCGGCCTCGGACTAGCGGGAGACGAGCAGTACTTC.

The chain links TRBV30 to TRBJ2-5; TRBD1 matches 9 bases. Germline V gene lookup returns CDR1 GTSNPN and CDR2 SVGIG (reference sequence). The CDR3 consists of 11 residues. The ends lost 3 bases at V and 12 bases at J; junction bases unmatched: 5. The CDR3 DNA follows: TGTGCCTGGAGACGAGGGGACAGGGAGTACTTC. Protein sequence: CAWRRGDREYF. The full variable domain, completed using reference TRBV30 and TRBJ2-5, is SQTIHQWPATLVQPVGSPLSLECTVEGTSNPNLYWYRQAAGRGLQLLFYSVGIGQISSEVPQNLSASRPQDRQFILSSKKLLLSDSGFYLCAWRRGDREYFGPGTRLLVL.

V and J are TRBV20-1 and TRBJ2-3; 11 bases map to TRBD2. The CDR3 runs 14 residues. The V and J ends lost 6 bases and 3 bases, in that order; junction bases with no gene match: 5. The germline V gene encodes CDR1 DFQATT and CDR2 SNEGSKA (reference sequence). The CDR3 DNA reads as TGCAGTGCGGAACTAGCGGGAGTTACAGATACGCAGTATTTT. Residues: CSAELAGVTDTQYF.

This chain links TRBV7-9 with TRBJ1-2; tentative D call: TRBD1 (5 bases). V dropped 0 bases and J dropped 7 bases, with 9 bases sitting between them. Germline CDR1 reads SEHNR; CDR2 reads FQNEAQ (reference sequence). This CDR3 is built from 13 residues. The CDR3 DNA reads TGTGCCAGCAGCTTAGCGGGGCCTGGTGGCTACACCTTC. Its translation: CASSLAGPGGYTF.

This clonotype showed up just a few times. The rearrangement uses TRBV20-1 and TRBJ2-5; D is possibly TRBD1 or TRBD2 (5 bases each). The J call may be incorrect, as the DNA end agrees better with TRBJ2-7. This CDR3 has 11 amino acids. CDR1 is DFQATT, CDR2 SNEGSKA, per germline (reference sequence). The CDR3 sequence is CSAGALSEQYF. The CDR3 DNA sequence: TGCAGTGCCGGGGCGCTCTCCGAGCAGTACTTC.

Note on this clonotype: Germline and junction disagree at one end, which may indicate a read error. The V and J genes are TRBV5-5 and TRBJ2-3; TRBD2 agrees at 8 bases. CDR1 and CDR2 from the germline V gene are SGHKS and YYEKEE (reference sequence). The CDR3 length is 15 residues. The chain's CDR3 is CASSFGGAGTDTQYF. In DNA, the CDR3 is TGCGCCAGCAGCTTCGGGGGGGCGGGTACAGATACGCAGTATTTT.

CDR3 sequence reads: CASSHTGRRDQETQYF. The CDR3, as DNA: TGCGCCAGCAGCCATACAGGGCGGCGAGACCAAGAGACCCAGTACTTC. This chain links TRBV4-1 with TRBJ2-5, with D possibly matching TRBD1 (6 bases). CDR1 MGHRA and CDR2 YSYEKL come from the germline V gene. The CDR3 sequence is 16 residues long. V was clipped by 3 bases and J by 0 bases, with 14 bases between them.

The chain uses TRBV11-2 and TRBJ2-5, with 7 bases fitting TRBD1. The J call could be wrong; TRBJ2-7 is a better fit for the DNA end. The CDR3 has 15 amino acids. From germline, CDR1 is SGHAT and CDR2 FQNNGV. For the CDR3, the DNA is TGTGCCAGCAGCTTCGAACCGGGACAGCTCTACGAGCAGTACTTC. This translates into CASSFEPGQLYEQYF.

This chain links TRBV13 with TRBJ2-7; the match to TRBD1 covers 10 bases. The CDR3 has 15 amino acids. The germline CDR1 and CDR2 sequences are PRHDT and FYEKMQ (reference sequence). V was pared by 5 bases and J by 3 bases, with 7 bases of the junction left unmatched. CDR3 DNA sequence: TGTGCCAGCAGCGAGGCCGGGACAGGGGTCTACGAGCAGTACTTC. It translates to CASSEAGTGVYEQYF.

The chain joins TRBV5-1 to TRBJ1-2; perhaps TRBD1 as D (5 bases). Germline CDR1 reads SGHRS; CDR2 reads YFSETQ. The V end was cut by 4 bases, the J end by 2 bases, with 18 bases between. This CDR3 has 16 amino acids. This CDR3 reads CASSPDGEGLNYGYTF. CDR3 bases: TGCGCCAGCAGCCCGGATGGCGAGGGACTCAACTATGGCTACACCTTC.

The count of this clonotype is one. The chain joins TRBV5-1 to TRBJ1-2; no clear D. The CDR3 spans 13 residues. Germline V gene lookup returns CDR1 SGHRS and CDR2 YFSETQ. V lost 4 bases and J lost 4, with 11 bases in between. In DNA, the CDR3 is TGCGCCAGCAGCGAAGGTTGGGGCTATGGCTACACCTTC. Amino acid sequence: CASSEGWGYGYTF.

In this sample, this clonotype turned up a few times. CDR3 sequence (DNA): TGTGCCACCGAGGACAGGGGGATGAGAGGGACAGATACGCAGTATTTT. Protein product: CATEDRGMRGTDTQYF. This chain links TRBV7-9 with TRBJ2-3; 10 bases map to TRBD1. With 10 bases clipped from V and 3 bases from J, the junction kept 13 bases outside the gene matches. This CDR3 is built from 16 residues. CDR1 is SEHNR, CDR2 FQNEAQ, per germline (reference sequence).

This chain uses TRBV12-3 or TRBV12-4 with TRBJ1-6; possibly TRBD1 for D (5 bases). Trimming shortened V by 5 bases and J by 14 bases, and 19 bases separated the two germline ends. This CDR3 contains 14 residues. The DNA for the CDR3 is TGTGCCAGCAGTCCTAGCCGCCCCAAAGGGGCCCTCCACTTT. Its translation is CASSPSRPKGALHF.

This clonotype appeared a few times. The gene calls are TRBV20-1 and TRBJ2-2, with TRBD2 identical over 13 bases. Looked up from germline, CDR1 is DFQATT and CDR2 is SNEGSKA (reference sequence). The CDR3 is made up of 15 amino acids. Here the CDR3 DNA reads TGCAGCGCGGGACTAGCGGGACGAAGGACCGGGGAGCTGTTTTTT. It codes for CSAGLAGRRTGELFF.

The J gene is TRBJ1-1, the V gene TRBV12-3 or TRBV12-4; D perhaps matches TRBD1 (6 bases). This CDR3 region has 14 residues. The germline V and J ends were trimmed by 0 bases and 8 bases, with 13 bases remaining between them. Here the CDR3 DNA reads TGTGCCAGCAGTTTAGCCTCGGGGGGGCCGGAAGCTTTCTTT. Translation: CASSLASGGPEAFF.

This rearrangement joins TRBV7-9 to TRBJ2-5; 7 nucleotides match TRBD1. The CDR3 spans 12 residues. V gave up 7 bases and J gave up 11 bases; unmatched junction bases: 10. The germline gives CDR1 SEHNR, CDR2 FQNEAQ (reference sequence). CDR3 coding DNA: TGTGCCAGCACCCACAGGGGAAATGAGCAGTACTTC. Encoded protein: CASTHRGNEQYF.

The CDR3 loop is CASSRLSGTSSEGEQFF. In DNA form, the CDR3 reads TGTGCCAGCAGTAGGCTCAGCGGGACGTCGTCCGAGGGCGAGCAGTTCTTC. The chain carries TRBV6-1 and TRBJ2-1; TRBD2 matches at 7 bases. Germline V CDR1 and CDR2: MNHNS, SASEGT. J lost 10 bases, V lost 5 bases, and 20 bases had no gene match. The CDR3 runs 17 residues.

For the CDR3, the DNA is TGCAGTGCTAGTAGTGATATACGAGACAGCATGCAAGTGACCCAGTTCTTC. Residues: CSASSDIRDSMQVTQFF. The rearrangement uses TRBV20-1 and TRBJ2-1, with a tentative D call TRBD1 (5 bases). Deletions cut 3 bases from V and 13 bases from J, with 31 bases between. The CDR3 spans 17 residues. Germline loops: CDR1 DFQATT, CDR2 SNEGSKA (reference sequence).

This rearrangement joins TRBV4-1 to TRBJ1-5, with D tentatively TRBD1 (5 bases). Germline V gene sequence: CDR1 MGHRA, CDR2 YSYEKL. V was cut by 4 bases and J by 8 bases, with 18 bases left in between. This CDR3 has 15 amino acids. CDR3: CASSLDRARGEPQHF. The CDR3 DNA follows: TGCGCCAGCAGCCTGGATCGGGCCCGAGGGGAGCCCCAGCATTTT.

This clonotype has just a few counts. The V call is TRBV4-1, the J call TRBJ2-7, with 7 bases matching TRBD2. Per the germline V gene, CDR1 is MGHRA and CDR2 is YSYEKL. V gave up 1 base and J gave up 1 base; unmatched junction bases: 4. The CDR3 length is 15 residues. CDR3 residues: CASSQVSSGSYEQYF. The DNA of the CDR3 is TGCGCCAGCAGCCAAGTCTCTAGCGGATCCTACGAGCAGTACTTC.

This chain links TRBV2 with TRBJ2-1; possibly TRBD1 for D (6 bases). This CDR3 has 15 amino acids. V was trimmed by 6 bases and J by 0 bases, leaving 12 bases between them. Looked up from germline, CDR1 is SNHLY and CDR2 is FYNNEI. The CDR3 nucleotides read TGTGCCAGCAGGGAGGACAGTGGCTCCTACAATGAGCAGTTCTTC. This gives the protein CASREDSGSYNEQFF.

There are many counts of this clonotype. This chain links TRBV6-2 or TRBV6-3 with TRBJ2-7; possible D gene TRBD1, 6 bases. This CDR3 is built from 16 residues. Per the germline V gene, CDR1 is MNHEY and CDR2 is SVGEGT. Trimming took 2 bases from V and 2 from J, leaving 16 bases between them. This chain's CDR3 is CASSYLPGQTPYEQYF. CDR3 DNA sequence: TGTGCCAGCAGTTACCTCCCAGGACAGACCCCCTACGAGCAGTACTTC.